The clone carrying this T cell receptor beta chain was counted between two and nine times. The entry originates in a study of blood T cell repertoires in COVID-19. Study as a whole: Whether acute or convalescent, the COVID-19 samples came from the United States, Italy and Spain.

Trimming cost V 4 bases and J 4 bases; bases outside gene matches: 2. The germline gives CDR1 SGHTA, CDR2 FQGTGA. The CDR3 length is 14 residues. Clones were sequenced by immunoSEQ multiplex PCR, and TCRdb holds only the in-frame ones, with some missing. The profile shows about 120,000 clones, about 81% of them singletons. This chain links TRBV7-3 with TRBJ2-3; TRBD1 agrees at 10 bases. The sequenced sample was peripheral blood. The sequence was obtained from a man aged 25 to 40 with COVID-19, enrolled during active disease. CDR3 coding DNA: TGTGCCAGCAGCTCGACAGGGGGCGCAGATACGCAGTATTTT. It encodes CASSSTGGADTQYF.